This T cell receptor beta chain comes out of a study of cytomegalovirus exposure and HLA in healthy donors. Study results and caveats: An observed cluster of highly shared sequence variants was recorded as a likely sequencing artifact.

Vbeta (60) and Jbeta (13) primers were used in the PCR. Produced via immunoSEQ multiplex PCR; TCRdb's table is partial and in-frame only. The table records over 95,000 clones, around three quarters of them present only once. A word on this clone: Its cognate antigen is unknown.

This TCR derives from a female donor in good health and CMV-seronegative. The sequenced material came from PBMCs.

CDR3 sequence reads: CASSPGGGGQETQYF. In DNA form, the CDR3 reads TGCGCCAGCAGCCCCGGAGGCGGGGGGCAAGAGACCCAGTACTTC. The J gene is TRBJ2-5, the V gene TRBV5-1; the match to TRBD2 covers 8 bases. Germline loops: CDR1 SGHRS, CDR2 YFSETQ. V lost 4 bases to trimming and J lost 2 bases; unmatched junction nucleotides: 7. The CDR3 extends over 15 amino acids.